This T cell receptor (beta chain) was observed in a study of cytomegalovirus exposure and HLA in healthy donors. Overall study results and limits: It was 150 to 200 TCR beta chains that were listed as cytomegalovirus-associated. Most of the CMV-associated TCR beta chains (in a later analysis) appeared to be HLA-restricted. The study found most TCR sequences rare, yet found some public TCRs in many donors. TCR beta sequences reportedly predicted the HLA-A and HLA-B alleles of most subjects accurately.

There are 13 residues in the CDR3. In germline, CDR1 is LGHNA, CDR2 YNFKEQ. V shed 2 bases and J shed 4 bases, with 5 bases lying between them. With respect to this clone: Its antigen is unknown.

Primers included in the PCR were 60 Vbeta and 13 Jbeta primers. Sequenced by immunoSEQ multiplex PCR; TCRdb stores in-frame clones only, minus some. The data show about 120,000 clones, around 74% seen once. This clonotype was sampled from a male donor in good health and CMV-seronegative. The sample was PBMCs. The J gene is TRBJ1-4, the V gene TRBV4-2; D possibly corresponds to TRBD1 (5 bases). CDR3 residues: CASSQQGNEKLFF. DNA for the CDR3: TGTGCCAGCAGCCAACAGGGTAATGAAAAACTGTTTTTT.